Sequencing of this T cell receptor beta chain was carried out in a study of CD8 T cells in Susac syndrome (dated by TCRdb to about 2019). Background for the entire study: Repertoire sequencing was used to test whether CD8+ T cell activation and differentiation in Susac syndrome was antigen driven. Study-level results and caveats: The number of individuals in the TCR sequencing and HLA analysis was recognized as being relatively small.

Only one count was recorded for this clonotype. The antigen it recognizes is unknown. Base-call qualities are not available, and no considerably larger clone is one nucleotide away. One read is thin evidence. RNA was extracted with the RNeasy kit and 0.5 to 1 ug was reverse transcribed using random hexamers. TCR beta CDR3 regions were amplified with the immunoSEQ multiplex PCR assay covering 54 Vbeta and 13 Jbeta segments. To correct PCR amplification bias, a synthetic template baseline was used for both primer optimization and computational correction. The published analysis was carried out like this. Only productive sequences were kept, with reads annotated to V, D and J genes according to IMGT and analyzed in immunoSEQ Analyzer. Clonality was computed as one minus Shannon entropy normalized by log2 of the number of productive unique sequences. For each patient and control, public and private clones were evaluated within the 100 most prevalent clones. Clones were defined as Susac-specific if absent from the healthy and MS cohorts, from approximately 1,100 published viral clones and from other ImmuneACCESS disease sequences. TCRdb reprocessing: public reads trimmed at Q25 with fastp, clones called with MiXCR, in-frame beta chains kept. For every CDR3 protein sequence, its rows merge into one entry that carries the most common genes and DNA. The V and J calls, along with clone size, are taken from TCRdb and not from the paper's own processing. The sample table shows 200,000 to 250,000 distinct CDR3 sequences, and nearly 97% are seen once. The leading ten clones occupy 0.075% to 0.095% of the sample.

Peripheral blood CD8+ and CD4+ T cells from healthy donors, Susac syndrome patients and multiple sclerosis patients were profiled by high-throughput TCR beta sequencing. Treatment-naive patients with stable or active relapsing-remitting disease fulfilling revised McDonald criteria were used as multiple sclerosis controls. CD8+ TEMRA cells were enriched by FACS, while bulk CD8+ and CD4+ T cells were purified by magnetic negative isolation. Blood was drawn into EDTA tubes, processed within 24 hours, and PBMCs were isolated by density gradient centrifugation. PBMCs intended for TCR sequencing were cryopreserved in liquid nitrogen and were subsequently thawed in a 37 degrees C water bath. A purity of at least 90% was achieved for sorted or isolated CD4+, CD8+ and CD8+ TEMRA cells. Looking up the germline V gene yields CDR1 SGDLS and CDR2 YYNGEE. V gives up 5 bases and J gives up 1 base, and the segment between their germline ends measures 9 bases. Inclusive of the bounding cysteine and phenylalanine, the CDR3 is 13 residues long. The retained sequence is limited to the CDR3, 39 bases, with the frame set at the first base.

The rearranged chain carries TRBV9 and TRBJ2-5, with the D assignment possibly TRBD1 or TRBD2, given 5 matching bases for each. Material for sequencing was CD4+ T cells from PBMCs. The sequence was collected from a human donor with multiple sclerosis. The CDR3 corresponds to CASRRDAQETQYF. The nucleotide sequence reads TGTGCCAGCAGACGGGACGCCCAAGAGACCCAGTACTTC.